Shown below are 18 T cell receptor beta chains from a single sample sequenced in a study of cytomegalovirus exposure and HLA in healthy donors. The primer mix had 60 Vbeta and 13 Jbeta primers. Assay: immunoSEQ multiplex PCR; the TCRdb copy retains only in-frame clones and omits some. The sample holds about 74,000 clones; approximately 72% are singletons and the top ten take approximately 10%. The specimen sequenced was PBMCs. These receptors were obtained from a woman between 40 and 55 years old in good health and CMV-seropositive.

The CDR3 loop reads CASSRTATGFDEQYF. The DNA for the CDR3 is TGTGCCAGCAGCCGAACAGCTACAGGGTTCGACGAGCAGTACTTC. The V call is TRBV6-5, the J call TRBJ2-7, with a weak D call TRBD1 (6 bases). Germline assignment: CDR1 MNHEY and CDR2 SVGAGI. The CDR3 consists of 15 residues. Trimming took off 6 bases at V and 5 bases at J, with 20 bases between the two ends.

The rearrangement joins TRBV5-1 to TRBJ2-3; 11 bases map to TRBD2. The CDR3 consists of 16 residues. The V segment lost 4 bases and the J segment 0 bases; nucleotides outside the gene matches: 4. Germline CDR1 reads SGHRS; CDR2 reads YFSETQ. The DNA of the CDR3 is TGCGCCAGCAGCCTGCGACTAGCGGGAAGCACAGATACGCAGTATTTT. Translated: CASSLRLAGSTDTQYF.

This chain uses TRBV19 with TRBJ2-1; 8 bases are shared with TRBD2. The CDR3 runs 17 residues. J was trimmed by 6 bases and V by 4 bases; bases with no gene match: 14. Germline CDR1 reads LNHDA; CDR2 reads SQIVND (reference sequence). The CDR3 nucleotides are TGTGCCAGTAGTACAAAGCGGGGGCCTATACTTCTCAATGAGCAGTTCTTC. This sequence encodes CASSTKRGPILLNEQFF.

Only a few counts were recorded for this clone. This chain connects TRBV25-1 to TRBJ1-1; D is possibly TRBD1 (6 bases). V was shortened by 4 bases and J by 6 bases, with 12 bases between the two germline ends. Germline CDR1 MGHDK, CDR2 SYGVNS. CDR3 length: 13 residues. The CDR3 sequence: CASSAGATAEAFF. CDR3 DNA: TGTGCCAGCAGTGCAGGGGCAACGGCTGAAGCTTTCTTT.

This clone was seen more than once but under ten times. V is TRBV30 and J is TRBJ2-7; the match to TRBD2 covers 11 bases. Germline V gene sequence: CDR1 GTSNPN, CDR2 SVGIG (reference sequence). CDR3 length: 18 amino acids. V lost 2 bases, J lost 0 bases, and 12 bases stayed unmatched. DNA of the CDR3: TGTGCCTGGAGTAATAAGTTTAGCGGGAGGGAGAGCTCCTACGAGCAGTACTTC. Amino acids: CAWSNKFSGRESSYEQYF.

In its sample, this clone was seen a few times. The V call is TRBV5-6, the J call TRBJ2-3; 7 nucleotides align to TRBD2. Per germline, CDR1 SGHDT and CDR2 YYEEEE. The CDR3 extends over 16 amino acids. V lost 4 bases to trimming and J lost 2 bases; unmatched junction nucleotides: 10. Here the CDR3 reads CASSGGWRETTDTQYF. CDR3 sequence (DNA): TGTGCCAGCAGCGGAGGCTGGCGGGAGACCACAGATACGCAGTATTTT.

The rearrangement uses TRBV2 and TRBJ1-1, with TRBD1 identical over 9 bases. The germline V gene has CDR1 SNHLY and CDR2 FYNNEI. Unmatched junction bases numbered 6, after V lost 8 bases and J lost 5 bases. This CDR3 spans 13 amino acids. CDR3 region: CASQQGAKTEAFF. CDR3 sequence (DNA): TGTGCCAGCCAACAGGGGGCGAAAACTGAAGCTTTCTTT.

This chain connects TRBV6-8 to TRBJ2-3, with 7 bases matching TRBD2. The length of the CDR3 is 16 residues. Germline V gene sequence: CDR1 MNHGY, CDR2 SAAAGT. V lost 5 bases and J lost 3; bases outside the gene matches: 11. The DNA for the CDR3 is TGTGCCAGCAGTCAAAAGCGGGGCCCATCGACAGATACGCAGTATTTT. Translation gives CASSQKRGPSTDTQYF.

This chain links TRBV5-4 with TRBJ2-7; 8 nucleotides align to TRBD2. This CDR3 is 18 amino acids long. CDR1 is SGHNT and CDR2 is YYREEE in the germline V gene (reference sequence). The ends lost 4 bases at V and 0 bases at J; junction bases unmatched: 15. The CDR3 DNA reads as TGTGCCAGCAGCCTTCCCGGGACTAGTGCCAGGAGCTCCTACGAGCAGTACTTC. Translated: CASSLPGTSARSSYEQYF.

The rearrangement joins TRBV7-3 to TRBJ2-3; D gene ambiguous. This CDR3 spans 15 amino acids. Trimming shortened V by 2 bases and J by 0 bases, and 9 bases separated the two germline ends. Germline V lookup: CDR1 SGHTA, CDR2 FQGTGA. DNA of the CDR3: TGTGCCAGCAGCTTAGGTCAGACTAGCACAGATACGCAGTATTTT. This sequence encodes CASSLGQTSTDTQYF. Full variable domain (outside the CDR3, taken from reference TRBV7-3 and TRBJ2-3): GAGVSQTPSNKVTEKGKYVELRCDPISGHTALYWYRQSLGQGPEFLIYFQGTGAADDSGLPNDRFFAVRPEGSVSTLKIQRTERGDSAVYLCASSLGQTSTDTQYFGPGTRLTVL.

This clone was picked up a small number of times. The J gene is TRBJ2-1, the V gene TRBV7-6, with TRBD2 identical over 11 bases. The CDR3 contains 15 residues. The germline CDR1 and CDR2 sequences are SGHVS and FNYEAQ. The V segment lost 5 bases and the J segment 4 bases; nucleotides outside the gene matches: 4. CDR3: CASSPGTSGYNEQFF. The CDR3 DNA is TGTGCCAGCAGCCCCGGGACTAGCGGATACAATGAGCAGTTCTTC.

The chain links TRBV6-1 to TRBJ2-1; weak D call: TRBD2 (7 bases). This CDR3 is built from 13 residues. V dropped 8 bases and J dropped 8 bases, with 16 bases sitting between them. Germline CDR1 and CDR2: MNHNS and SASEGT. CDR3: CASPFPGGDEQFF. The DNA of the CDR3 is TGTGCCAGCCCCTTCCCGGGGGGCGATGAGCAGTTCTTC.

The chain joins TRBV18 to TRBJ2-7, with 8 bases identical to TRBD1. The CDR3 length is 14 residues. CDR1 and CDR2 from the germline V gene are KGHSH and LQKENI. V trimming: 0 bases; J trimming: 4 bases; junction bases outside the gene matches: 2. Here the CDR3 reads CASSPPDRVYEQYF. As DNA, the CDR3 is TGTGCCAGCTCACCACCGGACAGGGTATACGAGCAGTACTTC.

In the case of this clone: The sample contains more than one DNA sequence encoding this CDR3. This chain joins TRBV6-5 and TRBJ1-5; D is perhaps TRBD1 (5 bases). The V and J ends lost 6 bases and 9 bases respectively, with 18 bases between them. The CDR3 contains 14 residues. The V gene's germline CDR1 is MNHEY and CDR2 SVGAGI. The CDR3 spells CASRKGVAVGPQHF. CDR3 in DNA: TGTGCCAGCAGGAAAGGGGTCGCCGTGGGGCCCCAGCATTTT.

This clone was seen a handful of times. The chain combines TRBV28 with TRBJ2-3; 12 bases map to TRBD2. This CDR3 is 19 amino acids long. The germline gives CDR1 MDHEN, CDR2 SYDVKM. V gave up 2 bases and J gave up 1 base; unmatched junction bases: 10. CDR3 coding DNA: TGTGCCAGCAGTTTACCTCCACTGACTAGCGGGAGTCGCACAGATACGCAGTATTTT. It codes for CASSLPPLTSGSRTDTQYF.

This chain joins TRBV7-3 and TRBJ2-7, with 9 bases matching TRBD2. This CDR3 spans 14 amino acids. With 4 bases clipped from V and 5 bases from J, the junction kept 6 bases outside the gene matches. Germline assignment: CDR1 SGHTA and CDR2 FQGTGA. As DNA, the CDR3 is TGTGCCAGCAGCTCGGGACTAGCCGGCGACGAGCAGTACTTC. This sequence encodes CASSSGLAGDEQYF. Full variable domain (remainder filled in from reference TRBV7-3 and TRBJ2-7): GAGVSQTPSNKVTEKGKYVELRCDPISGHTALYWYRQSLGQGPEFLIYFQGTGAADDSGLPNDRFFAVRPEGSVSTLKIQRTERGDSAVYLCASSSGLAGDEQYFGPGTRLTVT.

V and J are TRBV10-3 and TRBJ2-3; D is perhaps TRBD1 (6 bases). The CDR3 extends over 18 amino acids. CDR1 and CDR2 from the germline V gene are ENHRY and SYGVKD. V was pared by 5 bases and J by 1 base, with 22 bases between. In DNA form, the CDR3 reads TGTGCCATCAGTCAATTCGCTCACAGGGCGGACGGCACAGATACGCAGTATTTT. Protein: CAISQFAHRADGTDTQYF.

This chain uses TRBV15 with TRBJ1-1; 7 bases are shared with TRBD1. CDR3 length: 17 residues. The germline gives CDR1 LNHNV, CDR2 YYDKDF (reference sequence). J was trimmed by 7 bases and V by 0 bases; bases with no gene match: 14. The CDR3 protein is CATSRDWPGGDIGEAFF. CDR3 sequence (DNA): TGTGCCACCAGCAGAGATTGGCCAGGGGGTGATATCGGTGAAGCTTTCTTT.